This T cell receptor (beta chain) originates from a study of T cells after yellow fever vaccination. Via MiXCR, TCRdb re-called the 5' RACE reads, giving one row per CDR3 protein. The table lists 510,000 or so distinct CDR3 sequences, roughly a fifth of them singletons. The CDR3 consists of 12 residues. Germline V gene data show CDR1 as SGHAT and CDR2 as FQNNGV. Between the trimmed V and J ends, which lost 5 bases and 9 bases, there was a span of 13 bases. Source: PBMCs, taken 15 days after the yellow fever booster vaccination. The clonotype originates from a man aged 25 to 45 who received the YFV17D yellow fever vaccine. This chain connects TRBV11-2 to TRBJ2-5, with D possibly matching TRBD2 (5 bases). DNA for the CDR3: TGTGCCAGCAGCCCCCCTACCGGGGCCCAGTACTTC. Encoded protein: CASSPPTGAQYF.